The 19 T cell receptor beta chains below all came from one sample that was sequenced in a study of cytomegalovirus exposure and HLA in healthy donors. The protocol was immunoSEQ multiplex PCR, while the TCRdb copy is restricted to in-frame clones and leaves out a portion. The sample holds 60,000 to 90,000 clones, around four fifths seen once. The sequenced sample was PBMCs. The receptors here all came from a man aged 30-40 years in good health and CMV-seronegative.

The CDR3 DNA reads as TGTGCCAGCAGAGGCCAAGGGAAGGGGACTGAAGCTTTCTTT. It translates to CASRGQGKGTEAFF. The chain has TRBV6-5 and TRBJ1-1, with a possible D match to TRBD1 (5 bases). Germline V gene data show CDR1 as MNHEY and CDR2 as SVGAGI. This CDR3 is 14 amino acids long. Trimming removed 6 bases at V and 5 bases at J, with 16 bases between.

This chain links TRBV11-2 with TRBJ1-1; a possible D gene is TRBD1 (5 bases). The V gene lost 7 bases and the J gene lost 5 bases, with 17 bases spanning the gap. The CDR3 covers 14 residues. Germline V gene data show CDR1 as SGHAT and CDR2 as FQNNGV. The CDR3 loop is CASTPKGMMTEAFF. The CDR3 DNA reads TGTGCCAGCACCCCCAAGGGGATGATGACTGAAGCTTTCTTT. Full variable domain (remainder filled in from reference TRBV11-2 and TRBJ1-1): EAGVAQSPRYKIIEKRQSVAFWCNPISGHATLYWYQQILGQGPKLLIQFQNNGVVDDSQLPKDRFSAERLKGVDSTLKIQPAKLEDSAVYLCASTPKGMMTEAFFGQGTRLTVV.

The rearrangement links TRBV4-3 to TRBJ1-5, with 10 bases lining up with TRBD1. Looked up from germline, CDR1 is LGHNA and CDR2 is YSLEER. There are 19 residues in the CDR3. V shed 1 base, J shed 1 base, and the junction held 10 bases outside the gene matches. CDR3 region: CASSQGWTGGIWSNQPQHF. As DNA, the CDR3 is TGCGCCAGCAGCCAAGGCTGGACAGGGGGTATTTGGAGCAATCAGCCCCAGCATTTT.

The chain joins TRBV6-1 to TRBJ2-7; tentatively, D is TRBD2 (6 bases). Trimming took off 7 bases at V and 0 bases at J, with 13 bases between the two ends. The CDR3 is made up of 14 amino acids. Germline lookup yields CDR1 MNHNS and CDR2 SASEGT. The CDR3 loop is CASTERVSSYEQYF. The CDR3 DNA reads TGTGCCAGCACGGAGCGGGTGAGCTCCTACGAGCAGTACTTC.

The CDR3 DNA reads TGTGCCAGCAGCTCGTTTGGGGGCCCGCGCGGGGAGCTGTTTTTT. This gives the protein CASSSFGGPRGELFF. The chain couples TRBV7-8 to TRBJ2-2, with D perhaps matching TRBD1 (6 bases). Germline CDR1 reads SGHVS; CDR2 reads FQNEAQ. V shed 4 bases and J shed 7 bases, with 16 bases lying between them. This CDR3 contains 15 residues.

The chain couples TRBV5-6 to TRBJ2-5; 11 nucleotides agree with TRBD1. The germline V gene encodes CDR1 SGHDT and CDR2 YYEEEE. CDR3 length: 15 residues. The ends lost 4 bases at V and 5 bases at J; junction bases unmatched: 7. CDR3 sequence reads: CASSEGQGAGETQYF. DNA of the CDR3: TGTGCCAGCAGCGAAGGACAGGGGGCAGGGGAGACCCAGTACTTC. Together with reference TRBV5-6 and TRBJ2-5, the CDR3 gives the full variable domain: DAGVTQSPTHLIKTRGQQVTLRCSPKSGHDTVSWYQQALGQGPQFIFQYYEEEERQRGNFPDRFSGHQFPNYSSELNVNALLLGDSALYLCASSEGQGAGETQYFGPGTRLLVL.

The rearrangement uses TRBV9 and TRBJ2-5; the match to TRBD2 covers 12 bases. CDR1 and CDR2 (germline): SGDLS, YYNGEE. The ends lost 3 bases at V and 2 bases at J; junction bases unmatched: 5. The CDR3 runs 16 residues. This CDR3 is CASSARTSGTQETQYF. The CDR3 region has the DNA TGTGCCAGCAGCGCCCGGACTAGCGGGACTCAAGAGACCCAGTACTTC.

This rearrangement joins TRBV19 to TRBJ2-2; TRBD2 aligns across 10 bases. The CDR3 has 15 residues. Per germline, CDR1 LNHDA and CDR2 SQIVND (reference sequence). The V and J ends lost 8 bases and 6 bases, in that order; junction bases with no gene match: 9. Here the CDR3 reads CASRNLAGEAGELFF. DNA of the CDR3: TGTGCCAGTCGCAATCTAGCGGGAGAAGCCGGGGAGCTGTTTTTT.

This clone is a singleton in its sample. This chain joins TRBV20-1 and TRBJ2-5; D remains unclear. The CDR3 extends over 10 amino acids. V lost 6 bases, J lost 3 bases, and 5 bases lay in between. Germline values: CDR1 DFQATT, CDR2 SNEGSKA (reference sequence). CDR3 residues: CSAQEETQYF. The CDR3 DNA sequence: TGCAGTGCCCAGGAAGAGACCCAGTACTTC.

The V gene is TRBV10-1, the J gene TRBJ2-1; TRBD1 matches at 7 bases. V was clipped by 7 bases and J by 5 bases; unmatched bases: 11. The CDR3 totals 15 residues. CDR1 and CDR2 (germline): WNHNN, SYGVQD (reference sequence). The CDR3 nucleotides are TGCGCCAGCAATAACCCGGGACAGCTTAACAATGAGCAGTTCTTC. As protein: CASNNPGQLNNEQFF.

The rearrangement links TRBV4-3 to TRBJ1-2, with 8 nucleotides matching TRBD1. V gave up 4 bases and J gave up 7 bases; unmatched junction bases: 8. The V gene's germline CDR1 is LGHNA and CDR2 YSLEER. This CDR3 has 14 amino acids. CDR3 region: CASSPDRGSSGYTF. Here the CDR3 DNA reads TGCGCCAGCAGCCCCGACAGGGGATCCAGTGGCTACACCTTC.

This chain links TRBV7-8 with TRBJ1-2; D remains ambiguous. CDR1 is SGHVS and CDR2 is FQNEAQ in the germline V gene. CDR3 length: 14 residues. V was clipped by 1 base and J by 7 bases, with 13 bases between them. CDR3 region: CASSLVETSSGYTF. DNA of the CDR3: TGTGCCAGCAGCTTAGTTGAGACATCCTCTGGCTACACCTTC.

The chain has TRBV6-6 and TRBJ2-3; possibly TRBD2 for D (7 bases). The germline V gene encodes CDR1 MNHNY and CDR2 SVGAGI (reference sequence). This CDR3 has 16 residues. V lost 5 bases and J lost 6, with 21 bases in between. The CDR3 is CASSTLGGGGLDTQYF. In DNA form, the CDR3 reads TGTGCCAGCAGTACGTTGGGGGGGGGCGGTCTGGATACGCAGTATTTT.

The CDR3: CATTQVRGPSQETQYF. The CDR3, as DNA: TGTGCCACCACCCAGGTCAGGGGTCCCTCCCAAGAGACCCAGTACTTC. The chain links TRBV10-3 to TRBJ2-5; D might be TRBD1 (6 bases). CDR1 is ENHRY, CDR2 SYGVKD, per germline. This CDR3 contains 16 residues. Trimming took off 10 bases at V and 1 base at J, with 22 bases between the two ends.

The rearrangement links TRBV5-1 to TRBJ1-5; D possibly corresponds to TRBD1 (5 bases). Germline loops: CDR1 SGHRS, CDR2 YFSETQ. Trimming shortened V by 4 bases and J by 0 bases, and 11 bases separated the two germline ends. This CDR3 is built from 15 residues. The CDR3 here is CASSEAGNSNQPQHF. CDR3 bases: TGCGCCAGCAGCGAGGCAGGGAATAGCAATCAGCCCCAGCATTTT.

The chain carries TRBV4-2 and TRBJ2-1; 7 positions agree with TRBD2. This CDR3 has 17 residues. Germline-derived CDR1 and CDR2 are LGHNA and YNFKEQ. With V trimmed by 0 bases and J by 2 bases, 7 bases remained unmatched. CDR3 in amino acids: CASSQDFRGRAYNEQFF. Here the CDR3 DNA reads TGTGCCAGCAGCCAAGATTTTCGGGGGAGGGCCTACAATGAGCAGTTCTTC.

This clone came up once. The CDR3 here is CASRLRGRLDTQYF. In DNA form, the CDR3 reads TGTGCCAGCAGACTCAGGGGGCGTTTAGATACGCAGTATTTT. This chain uses TRBV7-8 with TRBJ2-3; 8 bases map to TRBD1. The length of the CDR3 is 14 residues. Germline V gene lookup returns CDR1 SGHVS and CDR2 FQNEAQ. V gave up 6 bases and J gave up 5 bases; unmatched junction bases: 7.

This chain's CDR3 is CASSHRSSGRDETQYF. Written as DNA, the CDR3 is TGCGCCAGCAGCCATCGATCCAGCGGGAGGGATGAGACCCAGTACTTC. The rearrangement uses TRBV4-1 and TRBJ2-5; 10 bases line up with TRBD2. The CDR3 runs to 16 residues. V was clipped by 3 bases and J by 5 bases; unmatched bases: 9. The germline V gene encodes CDR1 MGHRA and CDR2 YSYEKL.

V usage is TRBV2 and J usage is TRBJ1-1; the D gene is possibly TRBD1 (5 bases). Germline loops: CDR1 SNHLY, CDR2 FYNNEI. The CDR3 has 16 amino acids. Trimming took off 8 bases at V and 1 base at J, with 20 bases between the two ends. The CDR3 DNA sequence: TGTGCCAGCGGATTTAACGAGGGGAGGGGGAACACTGAAGCTTTCTTT. Residues: CASGFNEGRGNTEAFF. Filled out from reference TRBV2 and TRBJ1-1, the complete variable domain reads EPEVTQTPSHQVTQMGQEVILRCVPISNHLYFYWYRQILGQKVEFLVSFYNNEISEKSEIFDDQFSVERPDGSNFTLKIRSTKLEDSAMYFCASGFNEGRGNTEAFFGQGTRLTVV.